These T cell receptor beta chains were read from a single sample in a study of glioma-infiltrating T cells after dendritic cell vaccination. TCRdb's table, derived via immunoSEQ multiplex PCR, lists solely in-frame clones and lacks some. This table has around 67,000 clones, 81% appearing once. The specimen comprised blood, sampled before dendritic cell vaccination. The receptors originated from a human donor with glioblastoma. Both conserved end residues are part of each CDR3. D genes are given only for firm matches. Some rows have no size entry. The others give once, few or many, or a class for an expanded clone.

>TRBD2|NA|TRBV30|TRBJ2-1
CAWSVISGGEQFF
TGTGCCTGGAGTGTAATTAGCGGGGGAGAGCAGTTCTTC
>NA|few|TRBV5-4|TRBJ1-2
CASSLAPLLWLVF
TGTGCCAGCAGCTTGGCACCCTTACTATGGCTCGTCTTC
>TRBD2|NA|TRBV18|TRBJ2-3
CASSPSGGSGDTQYF
TGTGCCAGCTCGCCCAGCGGGGGCTCGGGGGATACGCAGTATTTT
>NA|NA|TRBV6-1|TRBJ1-1
CASSGHQNTEAFF
TGTGCCAGCTCCGGACACCAGAACACTGAAGCTTTCTTT
>NA|NA|TRBV7-2|TRBJ2-5
CASSLGAQGRGTQYF
TGTGCCAGCAGCTTAGGAGCCCAAGGGAGAGGGACCCAGTACTTC
>TRBD1|NA|TRBV6-5|TRBJ1-2
CATVRGQGLGGYTF
TGTGCCACCGTCCGGGGACAGGGGCTGGGTGGCTACACCTTC
>TRBD1|NA|TRBV5-6|TRBJ1-4
CASSHHRDREEKLFF
TGTGCCAGCAGCCATCACCGGGACAGGGAGGAAAAACTGTTTTTT
>TRBD1|NA|TRBV7-2|TRBJ1-1
CASSLDRGRSEAFF
TGTGCCAGCAGCCTAGACAGGGGTAGGTCTGAAGCTTTCTTT
>NA|NA|TRBV7-3|TRBJ1-3
CASGPGGGSGNTIYF
TGTGCCAGCGGACCGGGGGGGGGCTCTGGAAACACCATATATTTT
>NA|NA|TRBV15|TRBJ1-6
CATRGDYNSPLHF
TGTGCCACCAGAGGGGACTATAATTCACCCCTCCACTTT
>NA|NA|TRBV11-1|TRBJ2-3
CASTITYPTDTQYF
TGTGCCAGCACCATAACTTACCCCACAGATACGCAGTATTTT
>TRBD1|once|TRBV5-6|TRBJ2-3
CATKTQGNTDTQYF
TGTGCCACGAAAACACAGGGGAACACAGATACGCAGTATTTT
>NA|few|TRBV5-1|TRBJ1-2
CASSPKSRVIYGYTF
TGCGCCAGCAGCCCGAAAAGTCGGGTAATCTATGGCTACACCTTC
>NA|NA|TRBV10-3|TRBJ1-2
CAISESRARGHGYTF
TGTGCCATCAGTGAGTCACGTGCGAGAGGCCATGGCTACACCTTC
>NA|NA|TRBV27|TRBJ1-1
CASTDNRDWSEAFF
TGTGCCAGCACCGATAACAGGGATTGGTCGGAAGCTTTCTTT
>TRBD1|NA|TRBV5-4|TRBJ2-7
CASSLGGWGQSSYEQYF
TGTGCCAGCAGCTTGGGGGGGTGGGGACAGAGTTCCTACGAGCAGTACTTC
>NA|once|TRBV19|TRBJ2-1
CASSIGDWSGLSYNEQFF
TGTGCCAGTAGTATAGGGGATTGGAGCGGTTTATCCTACAATGAGCAGTTCTTC
>TRBD1|NA|TRBV6-6|TRBJ1-2
CASSHGTGLGGYTF
TGTGCCAGCAGTCACGGGACAGGGTTGGGGGGCTACACCTTC
>NA|NA|TRBV30|TRBJ2-5
CAWMTPVQTQYF
TGTGCCTGGATGACTCCCGTGCAGACCCAGTACTTC